This entry lists 27 T cell receptor beta chains sequenced from one sample in a study of blood T cell repertoires in COVID-19. Using immunoSEQ multiplex PCR, the repertoire was profiled, and TCRdb retains in-frame clones only, with some absent. The sample holds about 68,000 clones, over 75% seen once. Material for sequencing was peripheral blood. The receptors stem from a man in his forties or fifties with active COVID-19.

This rearrangement joins TRBV6-5 to TRBJ1-6, with a weak D call TRBD1 (5 bases). With 0 bases removed from V and 5 bases from J, the gap between germline ends came to 8 bases. This CDR3 region has 15 residues. The germline V gene encodes CDR1 MNHEY and CDR2 SVGAGI. The CDR3 region is CASSYSGGNNSPLHF. As DNA, the CDR3 is TGTGCCAGCAGTTACTCGGGGGGTAATAATTCACCCCTCCACTTT.

This clone was observed a handful of times. This sequence joins TRBV2 and TRBJ2-7, with 8 bases that match TRBD2. Germline CDR1 and CDR2: SNHLY and FYNNEI. With 6 bases clipped from V and 2 bases from J, the junction kept 6 bases outside the gene matches. This CDR3 comprises 14 residues. CDR3 region: CASSALAGAYEQYF. The CDR3 DNA follows: TGTGCCAGCAGCGCGCTAGCGGGCGCCTACGAGCAGTACTTC. Full variable domain (remainder filled in from reference TRBV2 and TRBJ2-7): EPEVTQTPSHQVTQMGQEVILRCVPISNHLYFYWYRQILGQKVEFLVSFYNNEISEKSEIFDDQFSVERPDGSNFTLKIRSTKLEDSAMYFCASSALAGAYEQYFGPGTRLTVT.

V gene TRBV5-1 combines with J gene TRBJ2-1; 8 nucleotides align to TRBD2. Germline values: CDR1 SGHRS, CDR2 YFSETQ. CDR3 length equals 18 residues. Losses at the gene ends were 2 bases for V and 6 bases for J; bases not matched to a gene: 16. Here the CDR3 DNA reads TGCGCCAGCAGCTTCCGGATGATTAGCGGGACCGGTGTCAATGAGCAGTTCTTC. Translating gives CASSFRMISGTGVNEQFF.

The CDR3 bases are TGTGCCAGCAGCATGACACAGAACACTGAAGCTTTCTTT. Amino acid sequence: CASSMTQNTEAFF. The chain is built from TRBV11-3 and TRBJ1-1; D is ambiguous. V was trimmed by 5 bases and J by 1 base, leaving 8 bases between them. The CDR3 has 13 amino acids. Per the germline V gene, CDR1 is SGHNT and CDR2 is YENEEA.

In its sample, this clone was seen once. This chain joins TRBV6-6 and TRBJ2-7, with D perhaps TRBD1 (8 bases). Trimming took 8 bases from V and 7 from J, leaving 24 bases between them. This CDR3 contains 15 residues. Germline V CDR1 and CDR2: MNHNY, SVGAGI (reference sequence). The DNA of the CDR3 is TGTGCCAGCTTACAGGGGGGGAACCTACCGGAAGAGCAGTACTTC. Protein product: CASLQGGNLPEEQYF.

The chain joins TRBV28 to TRBJ1-6, with D unresolved. The CDR3 totals 12 residues. V was cut by 5 bases and J by 7 bases, with 6 bases left in between. CDR1 is MDHEN, CDR2 SYDVKM, per germline. CDR3: CASSARNSPLHF. In DNA, the CDR3 is TGTGCCAGCAGTGCGAGAAATTCACCCCTCCACTTT. Looking up the rest from reference TRBV28 and TRBJ1-6 gives the full variable domain: DVKVTQSSRYLVKRTGEKVFLECVQDMDHENMFWYRQDPGLGLRLIYFSYDVKMKEKGDIPEGYSVSREKKERFSLILESASTNQTSMYLCASSARNSPLHFGNGTRLTVT.

J is TRBJ2-5 and V is TRBV5-5; TRBD2 aligns across 7 bases. The CDR3 is made up of 14 amino acids. From germline, CDR1 is SGHKS and CDR2 YYEKEE (reference sequence). V was clipped by 0 bases and J by 4 bases; unmatched bases: 3. CDR3 DNA sequence: TGTGCCAGCAGCTTGGGGCGGACTAGAGAGACCCAGTACTTC. Its protein is CASSLGRTRETQYF.

V usage is TRBV19 and J usage is TRBJ2-1; TRBD1 might be the D (6 bases). Trimming took 5 bases from V and 0 from J, leaving 14 bases between them. The CDR3 loop spans 16 amino acids. The germline V gene has CDR1 LNHDA and CDR2 SQIVND (reference sequence). The chain's CDR3 is CASSLRRDTSYNEQFF. For the CDR3, the DNA is TGTGCCAGTAGTCTCCGCCGGGACACCTCCTACAATGAGCAGTTCTTC.

This sequence joins TRBV4-1 and TRBJ2-5; TRBD1 matches at 8 bases. The CDR3 has 14 amino acids. Germline V lookup: CDR1 MGHRA, CDR2 YSYEKL. V was pared by 1 base and J by 3 bases, with 1 base of the junction left unmatched. The CDR3 coding sequence is TGCGCCAGCAGCCAAGCAGGGGGCGAAGAGACCCAGTACTTC. Its protein is CASSQAGGEETQYF.

This clone has more than one count but fewer than ten. V is TRBV7-2 and J is TRBJ2-7, with D possibly being TRBD2 (5 bases). The CDR3 extends over 13 amino acids. Germline CDR1 and CDR2: SGHTA and FQGNSA. Trimming stripped 7 bases from V and 4 bases from J, with 14 bases between. In DNA, the CDR3 is TGTGCCAGCACCAATGGACTGGGGTACGAGCAGTACTTC. Amino acid sequence: CASTNGLGYEQYF.

The chain employs TRBV28 and TRBJ1-2; D possibly corresponds to TRBD1 (5 bases). The CDR3 covers 11 residues. Germline-derived CDR1 and CDR2 are MDHEN and SYDVKM. Trimming shortened V by 4 bases and J by 7 bases, and 7 bases separated the two germline ends. This chain's CDR3 is CASSSRAGYTF. The CDR3 DNA reads as TGTGCCAGCAGTTCCAGGGCTGGCTACACCTTC.

The chain joins TRBV19 to TRBJ2-3; D is uncertain. V lost 1 base and J 2 bases, leaving 7 bases between the germline ends. The germline gives CDR1 LNHDA, CDR2 SQIVND (reference sequence). This CDR3 region has 14 residues. In nucleotides, the CDR3 is TGTGCCAGTAGTATAGGCGGTAACACAGATACGCAGTATTTT. It translates to CASSIGGNTDTQYF.

The gene calls are TRBV18 and TRBJ2-2, with TRBD1 matching over 7 bases. The CDR3 is 15 amino acids. Trimming took 5 bases from V and 1 from J; bases not matched to a gene: 4. The V gene's germline CDR1 is KGHSH and CDR2 LQKENI. This CDR3 reads CASSTRTGNTGELFF. The CDR3 region has the DNA TGTGCCAGCTCAACGCGGACAGGGAACACCGGGGAGCTGTTTTTT.

V is TRBV27 and J is TRBJ2-7; D is ambiguous. This CDR3 is 15 amino acids long. The V end was cut by 2 bases, the J end by 3 bases, with 14 bases between. The germline V gene encodes CDR1 MNHEY and CDR2 SMNVEV (reference sequence). This CDR3 reads CASSLTSLPSYEQYF. The CDR3 nucleotides read TGTGCCAGCAGTTTAACTTCCTTACCGAGCTACGAGCAGTACTTC.

The genes are TRBV19 and TRBJ2-3; a possible D gene is TRBD2 (6 bases). The germline V and J ends were trimmed by 5 bases and 4 bases, with 13 bases remaining between them. Germline V gene data show CDR1 as LNHDA and CDR2 as SQIVND (reference sequence). The length of the CDR3 is 14 residues. The CDR3 is CASSPWRGADTQYF. Written as DNA, the CDR3 is TGTGCCAGTAGTCCTTGGAGGGGCGCAGATACGCAGTATTTT.

V usage is TRBV5-1 and J usage is TRBJ2-5; 7 bases map to TRBD2. The V gene's germline CDR1 is SGHRS and CDR2 YFSETQ. Trimming at V came to 2 bases and at J to 5 bases, leaving 9 bases not matched to a gene. The CDR3 has 15 amino acids. CDR3 amino acids: CASSLAGGLYETQYF. The CDR3 DNA is TGCGCCAGCAGCTTAGCCGGGGGGTTATATGAGACCCAGTACTTC.

V usage is TRBV15 and J usage is TRBJ2-7; tentative D call: TRBD1 (6 bases). This CDR3 has 14 residues. V lost 1 base and J lost 4, with 11 bases in between. Germline CDR1 reads LNHNV; CDR2 reads YYDKDF (reference sequence). The CDR3 is CATSRGAQGYEQYF. CDR3 nucleotide sequence: TGTGCCACCAGCAGAGGGGCACAGGGATACGAGCAGTACTTC.

Only one count was recorded for this clone. The chain is built from TRBV9 and TRBJ2-3; 12 nucleotides agree with TRBD2. The V and J ends lost 4 bases and 2 bases, in that order; junction bases with no gene match: 11. Germline CDR1 SGDLS, CDR2 YYNGEE. The CDR3 has 18 residues. CDR3 nucleotide sequence: TGTGCCAGCAGCTCCAGCTTACTAGCGGGGGGACCCACAGATACGCAGTATTTT. Its translation is CASSSSLLAGGPTDTQYF. Supplemented by reference TRBV9 and TRBJ2-3, the full variable domain reads DSGVTQTPKHLITATGQRVTLRCSPRSGDLSVYWYQQSLDQGLQFLIQYYNGEERAKGNILERFSAQQFPDLHSELNLSSLELGDSALYFCASSSSLLAGGPTDTQYFGPGTRLTVL.

The CDR3: CASSLEIPPGKTQYF. CDR3 in DNA: TGTGCCAGCAGCTTAGAAATCCCCCCGGGGAAGACCCAGTACTTC. The genes are TRBV7-2 and TRBJ2-5, with D possibly matching TRBD2 (5 bases). CDR3 length equals 15 residues. The germline gives CDR1 SGHTA, CDR2 FQGNSA. V shed 1 base and J shed 6 bases, with 15 bases lying between them.

The gene calls are TRBV5-1 and TRBJ1-2; tentative D call: TRBD1 (6 bases). Per the germline V gene, CDR1 is SGHRS and CDR2 is YFSETQ. This CDR3 comprises 13 residues. Deletions cut 3 bases from V and 2 bases from J, with 8 bases between. The CDR3 DNA reads TGCGCCAGCAGCTACGGACAGAACTATGGCTACACCTTC. Translation gives CASSYGQNYGYTF.

J is TRBJ1-2 and V is TRBV12-3 or TRBV12-4; TRBD1 is a possible D gene (6 bases). CDR3 size: 13 residues. The V end lost 5 bases, the J end lost 3 bases, and 10 bases lay between the germline ends. This CDR3 is CASSPGGYYGYTF. The CDR3 bases are TGTGCCAGCAGTCCGGGGGGCTACTATGGCTACACCTTC.

The chain carries TRBV12-2 and TRBJ1-6; the table assigns TRBD1, which was not confirmed against the DNA. TRBV12-2 is listed as a pseudogene. CDR3 size: 19 residues. CDR3 sequence reads: CAKGLRDRKSLSYNSPLHF. DNA of the CDR3: TGTGCAAAAGGTTTGAGGGACAGGAAAAGTCTCTCCTATAATTCACCCCTCCACTTT.

The chain links TRBV9 to TRBJ2-1; 11 bases fit TRBD2. The CDR3 is made up of 15 amino acids. In germline, CDR1 is SGDLS, CDR2 YYNGEE. V shed 3 bases and J 8 bases; nucleotides not matched to a gene: 7. The DNA of the CDR3 is TGTGCCAGCAGCGCCACTAGCGGGAGCCTTCATGAGCAGTTCTTC. This codes for CASSATSGSLHEQFF.

The J gene is TRBJ1-4, the V gene TRBV5-1, with 11 nucleotides matching TRBD1. The CDR3 is 15 amino acids. The junction had 2 bases not matched to a gene; V was cut back by 0 bases and J by 7 bases. The V gene's germline CDR1 is SGHRS and CDR2 YFSETQ. CDR3 DNA sequence: TGCGCCAGCAGCTTGGGGGACAGGGGGAGTGAAAAACTGTTTTTT. Translated, it gives CASSLGDRGSEKLFF.

The chain links TRBV6-6 to TRBJ1-1; possible D gene TRBD1, 5 bases. There are 16 residues in the CDR3. V was shortened by 2 bases and J by 0 bases, with 13 bases between the two germline ends. The germline gives CDR1 MNHNY, CDR2 SVGAGI (reference sequence). Here the CDR3 DNA reads TGTGCCAGCAGTTACCCTTCACAGGAGATGAACACTGAAGCTTTCTTT. Its translation: CASSYPSQEMNTEAFF.

The chain combines TRBV7-7 with TRBJ2-5; the match to TRBD1 covers 7 bases. This CDR3 is built from 13 residues. The V segment lost 5 bases and the J segment 7 bases; nucleotides outside the gene matches: 7. Germline CDR1 SSHAT, CDR2 FNYEAQ (reference sequence). In DNA, the CDR3 is TGTGCCAGCAGCCCCGGACAGGCTGGGACCCAGTACTTC. The encoded protein is CASSPGQAGTQYF. The entire variable domain, with the rest obtained from reference TRBV7-7 and TRBJ2-5, is as follows: GAGVSQSPRYKVTKRGQDVTLRCDPISSHATLYWYQQALGQGPEFLTYFNYEAQPDKSGLPSDRFSAERPEGSISTLTIQRTEQRDSAMYRCASSPGQAGTQYFGPGTRLLVL.

This chain uses TRBV24-1 with TRBJ2-5; 8 positions match TRBD2. The V gene end was trimmed by 2 bases and the J gene end by 2 bases; junction bases not matched to a gene: 6. CDR3 size: 16 residues. CDR1 and CDR2 (germline): KGHDR, SFDVKD. CDR3 residues: CATSDSPGGEQETQYF. DNA for the CDR3: TGTGCCACCAGTGATTCGCCGGGGGGGGAGCAAGAGACCCAGTACTTC.